These T cell receptor beta chains were read from a single sample in a study of shared clonotypes between healthy human individuals. Clones were read by immunoSEQ multiplex PCR, and TCRdb kept only the in-frame ones, dropping some. This table has a few million clones, more than 90% appearing once. The specimen was naive CD4+ T cells sorted from blood. The receptors shown here come from a man aged 18 to 29 in good health. Both conserved end residues are part of each CDR3. The order of the fields is clone size, V gene, CDR3 protein. Rows give clone size only sometimes, using once, few, many, or a class for an expanded clone.

clone size: .; V gene: TRBV7-2; CDR3 protein: CASSQTLAGGPTETQYF
clone size: .; V gene: TRBV18; CDR3 protein: CASSLGGTAYEQYF
clone size: .; V gene: TRBV5-5; CDR3 protein: CASSFPGWGYTF
clone size: .; V gene: TRBV10-3; CDR3 protein: CAISQASGTDTQYF
clone size: few; V gene: TRBV9; CDR3 protein: CASSVGDRGQPQHF
clone size: .; V gene: TRBV5-1; CDR3 protein: CASSSWGADSTYGYTF
clone size: .; V gene: TRBV19; CDR3 protein: CASSNSAAETQYF
clone size: .; V gene: TRBV5-1; CDR3 protein: CASSLDQMNTEAFF
clone size: .; V gene: TRBV13; CDR3 protein: CASSPWLVSNEQFF
clone size: .; V gene: TRBV6-5; CDR3 protein: CASSYQGLSETQYF
clone size: once; V gene: TRBV6-1; CDR3 protein: CASTTGMRGLFF
clone size: .; V gene: TRBV28; CDR3 protein: CASSFAGGRADTQYF
clone size: .; V gene: TRBV7-2; CDR3 protein: CASSPQGAYGYTF
clone size: .; V gene: TRBV9; CDR3 protein: CASSVSRRDTGEQYF
clone size: once; V gene: TRBV28; CDR3 protein: CASSTMIPSGEKLFF
clone size: .; V gene: TRBV30; CDR3 protein: CAWSLRVTEAFF
clone size: .; V gene: TRBV7-9; CDR3 protein: CASSLAVNSPLHF
clone size: .; V gene: TRBV10-1; CDR3 protein: CASNRGQGETQYF
clone size: .; V gene: TRBV15; CDR3 protein: CATSRGGSSNEQFF
clone size: .; V gene: TRBV10-3; CDR3 protein: CAISEPVPMTDTQYF
clone size: .; V gene: TRBV27; CDR3 protein: CASSLSGGQYSYEQYF
clone size: few; V gene: TRBV19; CDR3 protein: CASSEQLNQPQHF
clone size: .; V gene: TRBV7-2; CDR3 protein: CASRQDRYYEKLFF
clone size: .; V gene: TRBV28; CDR3 protein: CASSQQLNYGYTF
clone size: once; V gene: TRBV5-6; CDR3 protein: CASSFPSPGELFF
clone size: .; V gene: TRBV28; CDR3 protein: CASSLGGPTGEKLFF
clone size: .; V gene: TRBV2; CDR3 protein: CASSERVRGETQYF
clone size: .; V gene: TRBV2; CDR3 protein: CASSELRVGDQPQHF
clone size: .; V gene: TRBV19; CDR3 protein: CASSPLGGSNQPQHF
clone size: .; V gene: TRBV7-9; CDR3 protein: CASSLRGDSNQPQHF